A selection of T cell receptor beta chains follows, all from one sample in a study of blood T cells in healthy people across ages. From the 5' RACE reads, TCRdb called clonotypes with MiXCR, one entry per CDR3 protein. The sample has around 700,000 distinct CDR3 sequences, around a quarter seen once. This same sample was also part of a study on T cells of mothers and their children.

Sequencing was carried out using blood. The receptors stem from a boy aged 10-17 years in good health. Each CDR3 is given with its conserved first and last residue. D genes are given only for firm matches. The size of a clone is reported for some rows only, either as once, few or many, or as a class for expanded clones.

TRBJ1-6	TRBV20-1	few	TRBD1	TGCAGTGCTAGAGTTTATCCGGGGACAGGCTCCTATAATTCACCCCTCCACTTT	CSARVYPGTGSYNSPLHF
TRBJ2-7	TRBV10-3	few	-	TGTGCCATCAGTGAAGGGGGGTCCTACGAGCAGTACTTC	CAISEGGSYEQYF
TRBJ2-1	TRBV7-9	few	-	TGTGCCAGCAGCCCTCCCCAACAGGGAGGTGGTGAGCAGTTCTTC	CASSPPQQGGGEQFF
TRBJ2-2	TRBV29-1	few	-	TGCAGCGTTGAAGTTGCGAACACCGGGGAGCTGTTTTTT	CSVEVANTGELFF
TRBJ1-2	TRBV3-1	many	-	TGTGCCAGCAGCCGCGACAGGCAGTACTATGGCTACACCTTC	CASSRDRQYYGYTF
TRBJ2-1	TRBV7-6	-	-	TGTGCCAGCAGCTGGAGCGGCCAGGACAATGAGCAGTTCTTC	CASSWSGQDNEQFF
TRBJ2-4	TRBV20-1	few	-	TGCAGTGCTTTCCCCTTAAGTCTGGCCAAAAACATTCAGTACTTC	CSAFPLSLAKNIQYF
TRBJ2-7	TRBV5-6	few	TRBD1	TGTGCCAGCAGCTTGCTCCGGGACAGGGGGCCGAGGGAGCAGTACTTC	CASSLLRDRGPREQYF
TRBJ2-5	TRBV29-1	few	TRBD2	TGCAGCGTTGTTCGGTCTAGCGGGAGAAGTGGGACCCAGTACTTC	CSVVRSSGRSGTQYF
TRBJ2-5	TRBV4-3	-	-	TGCGCCAGCAGCCAAGGCATGGGGCGGGGGACCCAGTACTTC	CASSQGMGRGTQYF
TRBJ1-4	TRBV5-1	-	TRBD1	TGCGCCGGGTCCCTACAGGGGAATAATGGTGAAAAACTGTTTTTT	CAGSLQGNNGEKLFF
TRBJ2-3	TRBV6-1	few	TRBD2	TGTGCCAGCAGTTGGACTAGCGCGCATGGGGATACGCAGTATTTT	CASSWTSAHGDTQYF
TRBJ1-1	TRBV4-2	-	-	TGTGCCAGCAGCCGAGTGACAGCTATGAACACTGAAGCTTTCTTT	CASSRVTAMNTEAFF
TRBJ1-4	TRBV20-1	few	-	TGCAGTGCGCCCACCGGAGGGCTTAATGAAAAACTGTTTTTT	CSAPTGGLNEKLFF
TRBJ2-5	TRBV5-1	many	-	TGCGCCAGCAGCCCGAGGGGTTTTCAAGAGACCCAGTACTTC	CASSPRGFQETQYF
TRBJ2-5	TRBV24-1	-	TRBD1	TGTGCCACCAGTGATTCAGGGGGCCCGACCCAGTACTTC	CATSDSGGPTQYF
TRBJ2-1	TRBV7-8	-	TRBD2	TGTGCCAGCAGCCTCCGGACTAGCGGGAGTAGGGATGAGCAGTTCTTC	CASSLRTSGSRDEQFF
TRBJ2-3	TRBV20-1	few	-	TGCAGTGCTGGAGGGGGGTCAGGGTTTTCAGATACGCAGTATTTT	CSAGGGSGFSDTQYF
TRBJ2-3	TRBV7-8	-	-	TGTGCCAGCAGCTTGGGACCTTACACAGATACGCAGTATTTT	CASSLGPYTDTQYF
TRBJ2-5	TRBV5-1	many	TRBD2	TGCGCCAGCAGCTCTGGGACTAGCGGAAACCAAGAGACCCAGTACTTC	CASSSGTSGNQETQYF
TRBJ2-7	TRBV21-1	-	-	TGTGCCAGCAGCACGACCGGGACAGGGGCGAATCCGAGTGAGCAGTACTTC	CASSTTGTGANPSEQYF
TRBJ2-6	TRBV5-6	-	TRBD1	TGTGCCAGCAGCGTGGACAGGCTCTCTGGGGCCAACGTCCTGACTTTC	CASSVDRLSGANVLTF
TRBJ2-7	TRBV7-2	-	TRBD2	TGTGCCAGCAGCCAACAGTCGTTGTCGGGGGGTCTGGGCGAGCAGTACTTC	CASSQQSLSGGLGEQYF
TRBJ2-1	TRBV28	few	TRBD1	TGTGCCAGCAGTTCTCCGGGACAGGACTACAATGAGCAGTTCTTC	CASSSPGQDYNEQFF
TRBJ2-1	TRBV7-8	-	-	TGTGCCAGCAGCTTAGACTTGGTGGACTACAATGAGCAGTTCTTC	CASSLDLVDYNEQFF
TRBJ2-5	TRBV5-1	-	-	TGCGCCAGCATCCCGACCCCGACAGCGATCCAAGGGACCCAGTACTTC	CASIPTPTAIQGTQYF
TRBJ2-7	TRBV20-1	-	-	TGCAGTGCTGGGTGGTTCGGTCCCAACGAGCAGTACTTC	CSAGWFGPNEQYF
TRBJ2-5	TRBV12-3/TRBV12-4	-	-	TGTGCCAGCAGTCCCCCTGGGGTGATCCAGTACTTC	CASSPPGVIQYF
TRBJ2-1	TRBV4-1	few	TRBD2	TGCGCCAGCAGCCAAGAAACAGGGTATTTTAGCGGGAGTACTTACAATGAGCAGTTCTTC	CASSQETGYFSGSTYNEQFF
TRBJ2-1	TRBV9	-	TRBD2	TGTGCCAGCAGCCCCCTAGCGGCTTCCGAGCAGTTCTTC	CASSPLAASEQFF
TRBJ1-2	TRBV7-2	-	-	TGTGCCAGCAGCTTAGACGGGTTCTATGGCTACACCTTC	CASSLDGFYGYTF
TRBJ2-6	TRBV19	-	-	TGTGCCAGTAGTAGTGACGCGTACTCTGGGGCCAACGTCCTGACTTTC	CASSSDAYSGANVLTF
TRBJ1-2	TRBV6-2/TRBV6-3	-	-	TGTGCCAGCAGTTACCGGCGACAGAACTATGGCTACACCTTC	CASSYRRQNYGYTF
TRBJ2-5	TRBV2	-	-	TGTGCCAGCAGTGAATATGAGGAGCAGTACTTC	CASSEYEEQYF
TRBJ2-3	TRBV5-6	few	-	TGTGCCAGCAGCTTGGCCGCGTTCAGGGCTACAGATACGCAGTATTTT	CASSLAAFRATDTQYF
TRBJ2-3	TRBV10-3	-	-	TGTGCCATCAGTGAACGTCTATCAACAGATACGCAGTATTTT	CAISERLSTDTQYF
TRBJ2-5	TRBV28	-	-	TGTGCCAGCAGTTTTTTGAAGGACAGCGGCAACCAAGAGACCCAGTACTTC	CASSFLKDSGNQETQYF
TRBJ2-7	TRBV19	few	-	TGTGCCAGTACGGGGCCGCCCTACGAGCAGTACTTC	CASTGPPYEQYF
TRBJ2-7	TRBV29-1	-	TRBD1	TGCAGCGTTAGGACAGGGGTCGAGCAGTACTTC	CSVRTGVEQYF
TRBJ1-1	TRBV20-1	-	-	TGCAGTGCTAGAGGTACATTGAACACTGAAGCTTTCTTT	CSARGTLNTEAFF
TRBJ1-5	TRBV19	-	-	TGTGCCAGTAGTATGCGGCCCGGGGGAGGGAATCAGCCCCAGCATTTT	CASSMRPGGGNQPQHF
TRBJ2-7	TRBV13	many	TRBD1	TGTGCCAGCAGCTTAGCAGGGACAGGGAGCTACGAGCAGTACTTC	CASSLAGTGSYEQYF
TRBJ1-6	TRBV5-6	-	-	TGTGCCAGCAGCTTGTGGGGTAGCGGTTCACCCCTCCACTTT	CASSLWGSGSPLHF